A single sample is the source of the 25 T cell receptor beta chains below, sequenced in a study of CD8 T cells in ankylosing spondylitis. TCRdb re-called the 5' RACE reads through MiXCR, storing one row per CDR3 protein. The sample yields under 200,000 distinct CDR3 sequences, 8.5% to 10% seen once. Sample: blood, either unsorted or a sorted T cell fraction (not recorded which). All receptors come from a female donor with ankylosing spondylitis or in good health (not recorded which).

This clonotype occurred a few times. J is TRBJ1-1 and V is TRBV4-3; no clear D gene. This CDR3 has 14 amino acids. The ends were cut back, 0 bases at V and 5 bases at J, with 10 bases in the middle. Germline loops: CDR1 LGHNA, CDR2 YSLEER. The CDR3, as DNA: TGCGCCAGCAGCCAAGACGGGGAGAGGACTGAAGCTTTCTTT. Residues: CASSQDGERTEAFF.

The chain has TRBV6-6 and TRBJ2-7; tentatively, D is TRBD1 (6 bases). Trimming took off 8 bases at V and 3 bases at J, with 8 bases between the two ends. CDR1 MNHNY and CDR2 SVGAGI come from the germline V gene (reference sequence). The CDR3 has 11 residues. The CDR3 region has the DNA TGTGCCAGCCTAGGGGGCTACGAGCAGTACTTC. It codes for CASLGGYEQYF.

There are a few counts of this clonotype. The rearrangement joins TRBV7-9 to TRBJ1-2, with TRBD1 identical over 8 bases. From germline, CDR1 is SEHNR and CDR2 FQNEAQ (reference sequence). This CDR3 is 16 amino acids long. V was clipped by 1 base and J by 4 bases; unmatched bases: 8. The CDR3 sequence is CASSLEGTGTFYGYTF. DNA for the CDR3: TGTGCCAGCAGCTTAGAGGGGACAGGAACTTTCTATGGCTACACCTTC. The variable domain in full, completed from reference TRBV7-9 and TRBJ1-2, reads DTGVSQNPRHKITKRGQNVTFRCDPISEHNRLYWYRQTLGQGPEFLTYFQNEAQLEKSRLLSDRFSAERPKGSFSTLEIQRTEQGDSAMYLCASSLEGTGTFYGYTFGSGTRLTVV.

The CDR3 protein is CASSLVAGVGETQYF. DNA for the CDR3: TGTGCCAGCAGCTTAGTCGCGGGAGTCGGAGAGACCCAGTACTTC. The chain combines TRBV7-7 with TRBJ2-5; 7 bases are shared with TRBD2. Germline V gene lookup returns CDR1 SSHAT and CDR2 FNYEAQ (reference sequence). With V trimmed by 1 base and J by 4 bases, 6 bases remained unmatched. This CDR3 comprises 15 residues.

A note on this clonotype: This may be a read error: a much more frequent sequence differs by one nucleotide. This chain connects TRBV7-9 to TRBJ2-3, with a tentative D call TRBD2 (6 bases). This CDR3 comprises 16 residues. The V gene's germline CDR1 is SEHNR and CDR2 FQNEAQ (reference sequence). Trimming cost V 5 bases and J 0 bases, with 15 bases left between them. The DNA of the CDR3 is TGTGCCAGCAGCATCAGCGGGTGGTACAGCACAGATACGCAGTATTTT. This codes for CASSISGWYSTDTQYF. Together with reference TRBV7-9 and TRBJ2-3, the CDR3 gives the full variable domain: DTGVSQNPRHKITKRGQNVTFRCDPISEHNRLYWYRQTLGQGPEFLTYFQNEAQLEKSRLLSDRFSAERPKGSFSTLEIQRTEQGDSAMYLCASSISGWYSTDTQYFGPGTRLTVL.

This clonotype was counted between two and nine times. The CDR3 is CASSTGTGGTEQYF. In nucleotides, the CDR3 is TGTGCCAGCAGTACCGGGACAGGGGGCACCGAGCAGTACTTC. This chain uses TRBV27 with TRBJ2-7; 12 bases map to TRBD1. V gave up 5 bases and J gave up 6 bases; unmatched junction bases: 5. The CDR3 extends over 14 amino acids. CDR1 is MNHEY, CDR2 SMNVEV, per germline (reference sequence).

This clonotype has more than one count but fewer than ten. The V gene is TRBV20-1, the J gene TRBJ2-4; no clear D. The CDR3 is 13 residues long. V gave up 6 bases and J gave up 4 bases, with 13 bases separating them. Per the germline V gene, CDR1 is DFQATT and CDR2 is SNEGSKA (reference sequence). The CDR3 DNA sequence: TGCAGTGCGGCGGCGGACCCTAAAAACATTCAGTACTTC. Translated: CSAAADPKNIQYF.

At least ten counts were recorded for this clonotype. The chain carries TRBV29-1 and TRBJ1-1; 7 bases are shared with TRBD1. The germline V gene encodes CDR1 SQVTM and CDR2 ANQGSEA. The CDR3 runs 11 residues. J lost 4 bases, V lost 6 bases, and 2 bases had no gene match. The CDR3 DNA is TGCAGCGTCACAGGGGTCACTGAAGCTTTCTTT. It yields the protein CSVTGVTEAFF.

This clonotype was observed a few times. The rearrangement links TRBV20-1 to TRBJ2-7; D gene unclear. This CDR3 has 16 amino acids. Per germline, CDR1 DFQATT and CDR2 SNEGSKA (reference sequence). The germline V and J ends were trimmed by 0 bases and 2 bases, with 17 bases remaining between them. CDR3 in amino acids: CSARDLWVYLTYEQYF. The CDR3 DNA is TGCAGTGCTAGAGATTTATGGGTTTACTTGACCTACGAGCAGTACTTC.

This clonotype was observed at least ten times. The genes are TRBV6-5 and TRBJ2-5, with unresolved D. This CDR3 has 15 amino acids. From germline, CDR1 is MNHEY and CDR2 SVGAGI. V dropped 2 bases and J dropped 5 bases, with 15 bases sitting between them. The CDR3, as DNA: TGTGCCAGCAGTTACGGTTCCGCTGCCGGGGAGACCCAGTACTTC. Its translation is CASSYGSAAGETQYF.

This chain joins TRBV27 and TRBJ2-3; no clear D. The ends were cut back, 0 bases at V and 2 bases at J, with 24 bases in the middle. The CDR3 extends over 20 amino acids. Germline-derived CDR1 and CDR2 are MNHEY and SMNVEV (reference sequence). CDR3 in amino acids: CASSLSSKQTLSGLTDTQYF. DNA of the CDR3: TGTGCCAGCAGTTTATCGAGCAAGCAGACACTCTCTGGGCTCACAGATACGCAGTATTTT.

V usage is TRBV24-1 and J usage is TRBJ2-1; D assignment may be TRBD1 or TRBD2 (5 bases each). CDR1 and CDR2 (germline): KGHDR, SFDVKD. V was shortened by 5 bases and J by 9 bases, with 10 bases between the two germline ends. CDR3 length equals 12 residues. The DNA for the CDR3 is TGTGCCACCAGTGGCCCTGGGGGTGAGCAGTTCTTC. Translated, it gives CATSGPGGEQFF.

This clonotype was found a few times. This rearrangement joins TRBV25-1 to TRBJ2-2; D is unresolved. V was shortened by 4 bases and J by 3 bases, with 6 bases between the two germline ends. Germline V gene lookup returns CDR1 MGHDK and CDR2 SYGVNS. This CDR3 region has 13 residues. The CDR3: CASSVGYTGELFF. DNA of the CDR3: TGTGCCAGCAGTGTGGGCTACACCGGGGAGCTGTTTTTT. Full variable domain (missing parts from reference TRBV25-1 and TRBJ2-2): EADIYQTPRYLVIGTGKKITLECSQTMGHDKMYWYQQDPGMELHLIHYSYGVNSTEKGDLSSESTVSRIRTEHFPLTLESARPSHTSQYLCASSVGYTGELFFGEGSRLTVL.

This clonotype occurred a few times. The chain joins TRBV20-1 to TRBJ2-7; 7 nucleotides match TRBD2. The CDR3 loop spans 13 amino acids. CDR1 is DFQATT, CDR2 SNEGSKA, per germline (reference sequence). J gave up 0 bases and V 3 bases, and 2 bases lay outside the gene matches. This chain's CDR3 is CSARSSGSYEQYF. In nucleotides, the CDR3 is TGCAGTGCTAGGTCTAGCGGCTCCTACGAGCAGTACTTC.

The chain uses TRBV12-3 or TRBV12-4 and TRBJ2-3; maybe TRBD1 (6 bases). The CDR3 has 11 amino acids. V lost 7 bases and J 6 bases, leaving 8 bases between the germline ends. The CDR3 coding sequence is TGTGCCAGCATCACAGGGGATACGCAGTATTTT. This codes for CASITGDTQYF.

This clonotype was counted a few times. The chain couples TRBV24-1 to TRBJ2-1; 7 positions match TRBD2. In germline, CDR1 is KGHDR, CDR2 SFDVKD. V lost 10 bases to trimming and J lost 6 bases; unmatched junction nucleotides: 8. CDR3 length: 13 amino acids. CDR3: CATKGGRGNEQFF. The CDR3 DNA reads TGTGCCACTAAGGGCGGGAGAGGCAATGAGCAGTTCTTC.

This chain connects TRBV5-6 to TRBJ2-7; D may be TRBD1 or TRBD2 (5 bases each). Germline-derived CDR1 and CDR2 are SGHDT and YYEEEE. V lost 3 bases and J lost 3, with 10 bases in between. The CDR3 length is 13 residues. CDR3 sequence (DNA): TGTGCCAGCAGCTCGGGGCCGGACTACGAGCAGTACTTC. Translation: CASSSGPDYEQYF.

This clonotype was picked up many times. The chain combines TRBV12-3 or TRBV12-4 with TRBJ2-7; D not certain. V was cut by 5 bases and J by 6 bases, with 17 bases left in between. The CDR3 totals 14 residues. CDR3: CASSLFVVGGEQYF. CDR3 DNA sequence: TGTGCCAGCAGTCTTTTCGTGGTGGGTGGCGAGCAGTACTTC.

The sample holds many counts of this clonotype. The rearrangement uses TRBV12-3 or TRBV12-4 and TRBJ2-1; D unresolved. The V end lost 3 bases, the J end lost 0 bases, and 9 bases lay between the germline ends. The CDR3 consists of 15 residues. The DNA of the CDR3 is TGTGCCAGCAGTTTTGTCAGAGCCTCCTACAATGAGCAGTTCTTC. It yields the protein CASSFVRASYNEQFF.

This chain links TRBV4-3 with TRBJ2-1; 12 positions match TRBD2. CDR1 and CDR2 (germline): LGHNA, YSLEER. The trim removed 0 bases at V and 4 bases at J, leaving 1 base unmatched. This CDR3 is built from 16 residues. CDR3 region: CASSQDGLAGYNEQFF. Here the CDR3 DNA reads TGCGCCAGCAGCCAAGATGGACTAGCGGGATACAATGAGCAGTTCTTC.

The chain is built from TRBV7-9 and TRBJ2-5; D possibly corresponds to TRBD2 (6 bases). V was shortened by 4 bases and J by 3 bases, with 9 bases between the two germline ends. Germline CDR1 reads SEHNR; CDR2 reads FQNEAQ (reference sequence). The CDR3 has 13 amino acids. The CDR3 DNA follows: TGTGCCAGCAGCTCGACTAGTGAAGAGACCCAGTACTTC. Protein product: CASSSTSEETQYF.

Note on this clonotype: One end of the junction varies from germline; a read error may be responsible. The V call is TRBV6-2 or TRBV6-3, the J call TRBJ2-2; D is possibly TRBD2 (5 bases). The CDR3 runs 12 residues. Germline loops: CDR1 MNHEY, CDR2 SVGEGT. The CDR3, as DNA: TGTGCCAGCACACCAAACACCGGGGAGCTGCTTTTT. Translating gives CASTPNTGELLF.

This clonotype was seen only a few times. The genes are TRBV20-1 and TRBJ2-7, with D unclear. V was shortened by 5 bases and J by 2 bases, with 19 bases between the two germline ends. Germline V gene sequence: CDR1 DFQATT, CDR2 SNEGSKA (reference sequence). The CDR3 totals 15 residues. The CDR3 reads CSALAPSSVPYEQYF. The CDR3 DNA sequence: TGCAGTGCTCTGGCACCAAGCTCGGTCCCCTACGAGCAGTACTTC.

V is TRBV5-6 and J is TRBJ2-1; a weak D match, TRBD2 (6 bases). Deletions cut 4 bases from V and 2 bases from J, with 16 bases between. The CDR3 runs 16 residues. Germline V gene data show CDR1 as SGHDT and CDR2 as YYEEEE. CDR3 sequence (DNA): TGTGCCAGCAGCCCTGGAAGTAGCGGAGCCTACAATGAGCAGTTCTTC. Its translation is CASSPGSSGAYNEQFF.

The table lists this clonotype with many counts. Written as DNA, the CDR3 is TGTGCCAGCAGGGCTCAACAAGGGGTTACTGAAGCTTTCTTT. Its translation is CASRAQQGVTEAFF. The chain is built from TRBV12-3 or TRBV12-4 and TRBJ1-1, with a weak D call TRBD1 (5 bases). Trimming took off 6 bases at V and 5 bases at J, with 16 bases between the two ends. This CDR3 comprises 14 residues.